This passage covers 29 T cell receptor beta chains from one sample sequenced in a study of blood T cell repertoires in COVID-19. Clones were sequenced by immunoSEQ multiplex PCR, and TCRdb holds only the in-frame ones, with some missing. Seen here are over 250,000 clones, more than 75% observed once, and the top ten hold 2% to 2.5%. Material for sequencing was PBMCs or T cells enriched from blood (not recorded which). The receptors were sampled from a woman aged 55-75 years in a cohort exposed to, infected with or recovered from COVID-19 (not recorded which).

This chain links TRBV7-9 with TRBJ1-5; D perhaps matches TRBD1 (6 bases). This CDR3 comprises 14 residues. V lost 5 bases, J lost 7 bases, and 15 bases lay in between. CDR1 and CDR2 (germline): SEHNR, FQNEAQ (reference sequence). CDR3 sequence reads: CASSPGGGHQPQHF. Written as DNA, the CDR3 is TGTGCCAGCAGCCCGGGGGGGGGCCACCAGCCCCAGCATTTT.

The chain joins TRBV10-2 to TRBJ2-1; tentative D call: TRBD2 (5 bases). The CDR3 spans 14 residues. Looked up from germline, CDR1 is WSHSY and CDR2 is SAAADI. Trimming removed 6 bases from V and 2 bases from J, with 11 bases in between. CDR3 sequence (DNA): TGCGCCAGCAGAGGAGGACTGCCCTACAATGAGCAGTTCTTC. Amino acids: CASRGGLPYNEQFF.

J is TRBJ1-3 and V is TRBV28, with 7 bases that match TRBD1. CDR3 length: 14 residues. V lost 6 bases and J lost 2; bases outside the gene matches: 4. Germline V CDR1 and CDR2: MDHEN, SYDVKM. CDR3 bases: TGTGCCAGCAGCCAAACAGGGGCTGGAAACACCATATATTTT. This codes for CASSQTGAGNTIYF. Full variable domain (missing parts from reference TRBV28 and TRBJ1-3): DVKVTQSSRYLVKRTGEKVFLECVQDMDHENMFWYRQDPGLGLRLIYFSYDVKMKEKGDIPEGYSVSREKKERFSLILESASTNQTSMYLCASSQTGAGNTIYFGEGSWLTVV.

V gene TRBV7-6 combines with J gene TRBJ2-1; 10 nucleotides line up with TRBD1. The CDR3 spans 17 residues. J gave up 5 bases and V 2 bases, and 9 bases lay outside the gene matches. Per the germline V gene, CDR1 is SGHVS and CDR2 is FNYEAQ. The DNA of the CDR3 is TGTGCCAGCAGCTTAACACTCGGGACAGGGGATCACAATGAGCAGTTCTTC. Its translation is CASSLTLGTGDHNEQFF.

This clone has a single count. The CDR3 protein is CASSSLGTSGREYF. CDR3 DNA sequence: TGTGCCAGCAGCTCCCTCGGGACTAGCGGAAGGGAGTACTTC. This chain connects TRBV5-5 to TRBJ2-7, with 11 positions matching TRBD2. This CDR3 has 14 amino acids. CDR1 and CDR2 (germline): SGHKS, YYEKEE (reference sequence). V lost 3 bases, J lost 11 bases, and 10 bases stayed unmatched.

This clone is a singleton in its sample. The DNA for the CDR3 is TGTGCCAGCAGCTTGGGCGGGACAGGGCACTACGAGCAGTACTTC. Translation: CASSLGGTGHYEQYF. This chain connects TRBV11-2 to TRBJ2-7; 9 bases fit TRBD1. The trim removed 3 bases at V and 3 bases at J, leaving 6 bases unmatched. Per germline, CDR1 SGHAT and CDR2 FQNNGV. The CDR3 extends over 15 amino acids.

V is TRBV6-1 and J is TRBJ2-3; 9 nucleotides line up with TRBD2. The CDR3 has 16 residues. V gave up 3 bases and J gave up 6 bases; unmatched junction bases: 10. Germline V gene lookup returns CDR1 MNHNS and CDR2 SASEGT. The CDR3: CASSDRWSGGSDTQYF. As DNA, the CDR3 is TGTGCCAGCAGTGATCGGTGGAGCGGGGGGTCGGATACGCAGTATTTT.

J is TRBJ1-6 and V is TRBV28; the D gene is possibly TRBD1 (5 bases). Trimming shortened V by 6 bases and J by 4 bases, and 19 bases separated the two germline ends. The CDR3 is 17 amino acids. Germline-derived CDR1 and CDR2 are MDHEN and SYDVKM. The CDR3 protein is CASSLTPSGVYNSPLHF. CDR3 bases: TGTGCCAGCAGCCTAACCCCGTCGGGGGTTTATAATTCACCCCTCCACTTT.

The V gene is TRBV18, the J gene TRBJ1-1; the match to TRBD1 covers 8 bases. Per the germline V gene, CDR1 is KGHSH and CDR2 is LQKENI. V lost 4 bases and J lost 4; bases outside the gene matches: 5. The CDR3 has 14 residues. The CDR3 sequence is CASSQGQVGTEAFF. As DNA, the CDR3 is TGTGCCAGCTCACAGGGACAGGTCGGCACTGAAGCTTTCTTT.

This CDR3 reads CASSRDRGPGELFF. CDR3 DNA sequence: TGTGCCAGTAGTAGGGACAGGGGGCCCGGGGAGCTGTTTTTT. The rearrangement uses TRBV19 and TRBJ2-2; 12 nucleotides line up with TRBD1. Germline loops: CDR1 LNHDA, CDR2 SQIVND (reference sequence). Trimming took 4 bases from V and 6 from J; bases not matched to a gene: 0. The CDR3 is made up of 14 amino acids.

The CDR3 spells CASSLPYRLAGGRNEQFF. The CDR3 region has the DNA TGTGCCAGCAGTTTACCTTACCGGCTAGCGGGAGGGAGAAATGAGCAGTTCTTC. V usage is TRBV7-9 and J usage is TRBJ2-1; TRBD2 aligns across 12 bases. Germline CDR1 and CDR2: SEHNR and FQNEAQ (reference sequence). The CDR3 has 18 residues. J gave up 7 bases and V 6 bases, and 16 bases lay outside the gene matches. Complete variable domain (other parts from reference TRBV7-9 and TRBJ2-1): DTGVSQNPRHKITKRGQNVTFRCDPISEHNRLYWYRQTLGQGPEFLTYFQNEAQLEKSRLLSDRFSAERPKGSFSTLEIQRTEQGDSAMYLCASSLPYRLAGGRNEQFFGPGTRLTVL.

The chain links TRBV7-8 to TRBJ2-1; TRBD2 agrees at 11 bases. The CDR3 is made up of 13 amino acids. With 11 bases clipped from V and 4 bases from J, the junction kept 4 bases outside the gene matches. CDR1 SGHVS and CDR2 FQNEAQ come from the germline V gene. This chain's CDR3 is CAGGTSGYNEQFF. In nucleotides, the CDR3 is TGTGCCGGCGGGACTAGCGGTTACAATGAGCAGTTCTTC.

This chain connects TRBV25-1 to TRBJ1-3, with a possible D match to TRBD1 (5 bases). Germline V CDR1 and CDR2: MGHDK, SYGVNS. This CDR3 has 16 residues. V was cut by 4 bases and J by 0 bases, with 13 bases left in between. The CDR3 coding sequence is TGTGCCAGCAGTGGGGGACTCCAGAGCTCTGGAAACACCATATATTTT. Encoded protein: CASSGGLQSSGNTIYF.

This chain connects TRBV7-2 to TRBJ2-7; D might be TRBD2 (6 bases). The germline V and J ends were trimmed by 3 bases and 2 bases, with 11 bases remaining between them. CDR1 SGHTA and CDR2 FQGNSA come from the germline V gene. CDR3 length: 14 residues. Here the CDR3 reads CASSFRDLTYEQYF. The CDR3 DNA reads TGTGCCAGCAGCTTTAGGGACTTGACCTACGAGCAGTACTTC.

The chain uses TRBV7-9 and TRBJ1-3; D gene ambiguous. V lost 3 bases to trimming and J lost 0 bases, with 9 bases between them. CDR1 and CDR2 from the germline V gene are SEHNR and FQNEAQ (reference sequence). This CDR3 has 15 residues. The CDR3 here is CASSFYESSGNTIYF. DNA for the CDR3: TGTGCCAGCAGCTTTTACGAGAGCTCTGGAAACACCATATATTTT.

This chain links TRBV19 with TRBJ2-7, with 8 bases matching TRBD1. Trimming cost V 5 bases and J 0 bases; bases outside gene matches: 6. The CDR3 has 15 amino acids. Germline-derived CDR1 and CDR2 are LNHDA and SQIVND (reference sequence). Here the CDR3 DNA reads TGTGCCAGTAGTCAAAGGGACAGGAGCTCCTACGAGCAGTACTTC. This encodes CASSQRDRSSYEQYF.

The V and J genes are TRBV19 and TRBJ2-2; D perhaps matches TRBD1 (5 bases). CDR1 LNHDA and CDR2 SQIVND come from the germline V gene (reference sequence). The V end was cut by 3 bases, the J end by 5 bases, with 13 bases between. The CDR3 totals 15 residues. CDR3 sequence reads: CASSIGASSTGELFF. Written as DNA, the CDR3 is TGTGCCAGTAGTATTGGGGCTAGTTCAACCGGGGAGCTGTTTTTT.

This chain joins TRBV7-8 and TRBJ1-1, with a tentative D call TRBD1 (6 bases). Germline-derived CDR1 and CDR2 are SGHVS and FQNEAQ. The CDR3 sequence is 14 residues long. Trimming pared 2 bases from V and 1 base from J, leaving 8 bases between. The CDR3 is CASSLRQANTEAFF. The DNA of the CDR3 is TGTGCCAGCAGCTTAAGACAGGCGAACACTGAAGCTTTCTTT. The entire variable domain, with the rest obtained from reference TRBV7-8 and TRBJ1-1, is as follows: GAGVSQSPRYKVAKRGQDVALRCDPISGHVSLFWYQQALGQGPEFLTYFQNEAQLDKSGLPSDRFFAERPEGSVSTLKIQRTQQEDSAVYLCASSLRQANTEAFFGQGTRLTVV.

V gene TRBV4-2 combines with J gene TRBJ2-1; D is undetermined. The germline V gene encodes CDR1 LGHNA and CDR2 YNFKEQ. Trimming stripped 1 base from V and 8 bases from J, with 12 bases between. The CDR3 contains 14 residues. CDR3 coding DNA: TGTGCCAGCAGCCAAGTCGGAAGGAGCTATGAGCAGTTCTTC. Its translation is CASSQVGRSYEQFF.

CDR3 coding DNA: TGTGCCACCAGTGATTTTGAGCGGGATTTTAGTGAGCAGTTCTTC. This translates into CATSDFERDFSEQFF. The chain employs TRBV24-1 and TRBJ2-1, with TRBD2 identical over 7 bases. The CDR3 consists of 15 residues. Trimming at V came to 1 base and at J to 9 bases, leaving 8 bases not matched to a gene. In germline, CDR1 is KGHDR, CDR2 SFDVKD.

The chain is built from TRBV5-1 and TRBJ1-3, with D tentatively TRBD1 (5 bases). The CDR3 totals 15 residues. V was clipped by 4 bases and J by 1 base, with 12 bases between them. Germline V gene sequence: CDR1 SGHRS, CDR2 YFSETQ. CDR3 sequence: CASSPLGGSGNTIYF. CDR3 nucleotide sequence: TGCGCCAGCAGCCCCCTCGGGGGTTCTGGAAACACCATATATTTT.

The J gene is TRBJ1-2, the V gene TRBV20-1; tentative D call: TRBD1 (6 bases). Germline V gene lookup returns CDR1 DFQATT and CDR2 SNEGSKA (reference sequence). CDR3 size: 14 residues. Trimming removed 3 bases at V and 4 bases at J, with 15 bases between. CDR3 sequence (DNA): TGCAGTGCTAGTTTTTGGCAGGGGTTCTATGGCTACACCTTC. Translating gives CSASFWQGFYGYTF.

This CDR3 reads CASSIKRNQPQHF. Here the CDR3 DNA reads TGTGCCAGTAGTATTAAGCGCAATCAGCCCCAGCATTTT. V usage is TRBV19 and J usage is TRBJ1-5, with unresolved D. The CDR3 loop spans 13 amino acids. Trimming removed 3 bases at V and 2 bases at J, with 5 bases between. Germline V gene lookup returns CDR1 LNHDA and CDR2 SQIVND (reference sequence).

This CDR3 is CASSKGDSNEQFF. The CDR3 coding sequence is TGTGCCAGCAGCAAGGGGGACTCCAATGAGCAGTTCTTC. This chain links TRBV21-1 with TRBJ2-1; TRBD2 is the table's D call and was not checked against the DNA. TRBV21-1 is termed a pseudogene. This CDR3 contains 13 residues.

The chain couples TRBV28 to TRBJ2-5; 8 bases match TRBD1. Trimming cost V 3 bases and J 4 bases; bases outside gene matches: 4. The CDR3 has 14 amino acids. The germline V gene has CDR1 MDHEN and CDR2 SYDVKM. The CDR3, as DNA: TGTGCCAGCAGTTTGGGCAGGGGGCTAGAGACCCAGTACTTC. It yields the protein CASSLGRGLETQYF.

This clone was counted many times. J is TRBJ1-3 and V is TRBV28, with D tentatively TRBD1 (5 bases). This CDR3 is built from 16 residues. Germline CDR1 reads MDHEN; CDR2 reads SYDVKM. Trimming cost V 5 bases and J 0 bases, with 14 bases left between them. The CDR3 sequence: CASSPDSISSGNTIYF. As DNA, the CDR3 is TGTGCCAGCAGTCCCGACAGTATAAGCTCTGGAAACACCATATATTTT.

This chain links TRBV24-1 with TRBJ2-1; TRBD2 matches at 10 bases. The germline gives CDR1 KGHDR, CDR2 SFDVKD. The ends lost 4 bases at V and 1 base at J; junction bases unmatched: 3. The CDR3 is made up of 16 amino acids. DNA of the CDR3: TGTGCCACCAGTGAGGCTAGCGGGGGTTCCTACAATGAGCAGTTCTTC. Translation gives CATSEASGGSYNEQFF.

The rearrangement uses TRBV6-5 and TRBJ2-7; tentative D call: TRBD2 (5 bases). V dropped 1 base and J dropped 1 base, with 8 bases sitting between them. Germline V gives CDR1 MNHEY, CDR2 SVGAGI. This CDR3 has 14 amino acids. The CDR3: CASSYLRRSYEQYF. In nucleotides, the CDR3 is TGTGCCAGCAGTTACTTGCGGAGGTCCTACGAGCAGTACTTC.

The chain has TRBV18 and TRBJ1-4; 8 bases match TRBD1. Unmatched junction bases numbered 4, after V lost 2 bases and J lost 8 bases. Germline CDR1 is KGHSH and CDR2 is LQKENI. This CDR3 contains 14 residues. CDR3 amino acids: CASSPTGGFEKLFF. The CDR3 nucleotides are TGTGCCAGCTCACCAACAGGGGGATTCGAAAAACTGTTTTTT.